The sequence of this T cell receptor beta chain was determined in a study of cytomegalovirus exposure and HLA in healthy donors. Study-level points and caveats: In a later analysis, TCR association rates varied by HLA locus: DRB1 most, HLA-C fewest. According to a later analysis, most TCR beta chains associated with CMV appeared HLA-restricted. The likely origin of a cluster of highly shared sequence variants was a sequencing artifact.

On this clone: Its antigen is unknown.

The PCR ran on 60 Vbeta and 13 Jbeta primers. The table came from immunoSEQ multiplex PCR; TCRdb's copy has only in-frame clones and leaves some out. Of approximately 120,000 clones detected, approximately 76% appear once; the ten largest clones hold more than 6%. Germline CDR1 reads SGHTA; CDR2 reads FQGNSA. V was trimmed by 4 bases and J by 2 bases, leaving 9 bases between them. This CDR3 has 13 residues. The chain uses TRBV7-2 and TRBJ2-7; possibly TRBD1 for D (5 bases). The clonotype was recovered from a woman aged 50 to 65 in good health and CMV-seropositive. Sample: PBMCs. Here the CDR3 DNA reads TGTGCCAGCAGCTCCAGCAGGGCCTACGAGCAGTACTTC. Amino acids: CASSSSRAYEQYF.